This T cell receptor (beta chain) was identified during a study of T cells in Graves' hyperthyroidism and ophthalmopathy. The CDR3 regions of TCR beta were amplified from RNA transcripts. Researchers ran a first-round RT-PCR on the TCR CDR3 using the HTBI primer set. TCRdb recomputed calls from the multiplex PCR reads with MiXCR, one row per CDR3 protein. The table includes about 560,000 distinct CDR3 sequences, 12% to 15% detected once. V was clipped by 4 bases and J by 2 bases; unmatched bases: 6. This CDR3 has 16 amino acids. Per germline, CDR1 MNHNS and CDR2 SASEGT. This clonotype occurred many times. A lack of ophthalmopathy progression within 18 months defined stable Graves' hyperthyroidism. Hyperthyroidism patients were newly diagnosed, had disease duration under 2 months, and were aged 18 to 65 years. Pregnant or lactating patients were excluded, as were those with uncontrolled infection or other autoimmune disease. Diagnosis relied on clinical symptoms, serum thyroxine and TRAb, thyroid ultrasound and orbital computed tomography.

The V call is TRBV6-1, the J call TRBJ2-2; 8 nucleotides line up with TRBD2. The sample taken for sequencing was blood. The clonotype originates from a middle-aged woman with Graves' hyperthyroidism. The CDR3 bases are TGTGCCAGCAGTGGTCTAGCGGGTCTCAACACCGGGGAGCTGTTTTTT. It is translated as CASSGLAGLNTGELFF.